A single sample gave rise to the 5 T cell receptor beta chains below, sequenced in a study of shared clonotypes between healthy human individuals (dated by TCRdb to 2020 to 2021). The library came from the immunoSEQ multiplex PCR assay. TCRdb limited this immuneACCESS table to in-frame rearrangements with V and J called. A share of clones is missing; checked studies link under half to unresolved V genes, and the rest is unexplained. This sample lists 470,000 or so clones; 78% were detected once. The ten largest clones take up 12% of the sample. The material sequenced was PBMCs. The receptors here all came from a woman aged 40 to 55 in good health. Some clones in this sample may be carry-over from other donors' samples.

The CDR3 loop reads CASSLRQGRTDTQYF. The CDR3 region has the DNA TGTGCCAGCAGCCTCCGACAGGGGCGGACAGATACGCAGTATTTT. V usage is TRBV11-3 and J usage is TRBJ2-3; TRBD1 aligns across 8 bases. CDR3 length equals 15 residues. V was clipped by 5 bases and J by 3 bases; unmatched bases: 7. Germline V gene sequence: CDR1 SGHNT, CDR2 YENEEA.

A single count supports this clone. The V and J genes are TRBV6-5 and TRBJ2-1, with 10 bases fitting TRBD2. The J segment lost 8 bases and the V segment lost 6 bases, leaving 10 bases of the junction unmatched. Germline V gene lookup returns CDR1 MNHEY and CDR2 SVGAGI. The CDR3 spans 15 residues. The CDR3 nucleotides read TGTGCCAGCAGCCTAGCGGGAGTCAGTAGGGATGAGCAGTTCTTC. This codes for CASSLAGVSRDEQFF.

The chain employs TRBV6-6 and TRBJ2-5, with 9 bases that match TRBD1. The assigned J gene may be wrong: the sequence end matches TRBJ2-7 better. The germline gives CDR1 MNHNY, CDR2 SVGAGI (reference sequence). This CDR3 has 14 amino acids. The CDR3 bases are TGTGCCAGCAGCGCCTTCAGGACAGGGGACGAGCAGTACTTC. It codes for CASSAFRTGDEQYF.

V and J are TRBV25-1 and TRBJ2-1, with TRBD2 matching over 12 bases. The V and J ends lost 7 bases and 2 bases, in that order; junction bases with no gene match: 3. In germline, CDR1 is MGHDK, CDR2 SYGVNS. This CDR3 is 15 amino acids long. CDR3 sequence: CASTGTSGPYNEQFF. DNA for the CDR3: TGTGCCAGCACTGGGACTAGCGGGCCCTACAATGAGCAGTTCTTC.

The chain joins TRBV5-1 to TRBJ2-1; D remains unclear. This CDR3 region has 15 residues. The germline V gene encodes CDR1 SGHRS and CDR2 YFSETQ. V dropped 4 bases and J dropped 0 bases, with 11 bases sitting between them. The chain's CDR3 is CASSPSSTSYNEQFF. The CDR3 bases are TGCGCCAGCAGCCCATCCAGTACCTCCTACAATGAGCAGTTCTTC. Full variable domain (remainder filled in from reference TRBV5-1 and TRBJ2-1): KAGVTQTPRYLIKTRGQQVTLSCSPISGHRSVSWYQQTPGQGLQFLFEYFSETQRNKGNFPGRFSGRQFSNSRSEMNVSTLELGDSALYLCASSPSSTSYNEQFFGPGTRLTVL.